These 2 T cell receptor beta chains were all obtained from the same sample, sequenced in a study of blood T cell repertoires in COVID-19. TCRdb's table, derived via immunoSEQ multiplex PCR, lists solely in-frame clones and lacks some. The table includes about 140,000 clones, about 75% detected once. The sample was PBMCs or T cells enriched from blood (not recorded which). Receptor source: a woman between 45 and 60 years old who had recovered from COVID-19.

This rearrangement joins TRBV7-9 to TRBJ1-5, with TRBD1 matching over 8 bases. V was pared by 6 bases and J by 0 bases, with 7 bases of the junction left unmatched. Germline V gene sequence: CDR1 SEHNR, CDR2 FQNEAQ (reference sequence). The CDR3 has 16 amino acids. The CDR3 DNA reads TGTGCCAGCAGTCCAGGACAGGGCCCTAGCAATCAGCCCCAGCATTTT. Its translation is CASSPGQGPSNQPQHF.

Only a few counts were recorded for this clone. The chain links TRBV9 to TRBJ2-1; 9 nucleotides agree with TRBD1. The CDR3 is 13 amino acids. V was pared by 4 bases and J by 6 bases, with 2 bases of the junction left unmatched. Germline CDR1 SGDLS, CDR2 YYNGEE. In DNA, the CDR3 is TGTGCCAGCAGCCTGGGACAGGGCAATGAGCAGTTCTTC. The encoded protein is CASSLGQGNEQFF.